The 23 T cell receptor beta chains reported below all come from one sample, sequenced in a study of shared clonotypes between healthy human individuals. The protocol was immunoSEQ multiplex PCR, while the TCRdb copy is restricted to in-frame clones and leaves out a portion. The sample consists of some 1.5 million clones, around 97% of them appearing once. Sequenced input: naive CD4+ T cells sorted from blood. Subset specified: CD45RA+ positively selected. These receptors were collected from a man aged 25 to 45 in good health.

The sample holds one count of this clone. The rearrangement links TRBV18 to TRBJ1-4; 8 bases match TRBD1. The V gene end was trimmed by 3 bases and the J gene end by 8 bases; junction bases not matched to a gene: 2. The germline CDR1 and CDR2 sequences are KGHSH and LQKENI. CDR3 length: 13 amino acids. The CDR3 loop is CASSPRGPEKLFF. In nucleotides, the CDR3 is TGTGCCAGCTCACCCAGGGGGCCCGAAAAACTGTTTTTT.

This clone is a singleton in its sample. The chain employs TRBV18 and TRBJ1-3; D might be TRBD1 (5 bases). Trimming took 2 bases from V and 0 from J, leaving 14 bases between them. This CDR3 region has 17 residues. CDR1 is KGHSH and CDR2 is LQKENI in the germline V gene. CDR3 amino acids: CASSPVNRSPSGNTIYF. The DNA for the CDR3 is TGTGCCAGCTCACCAGTAAACAGGTCTCCCTCTGGAAACACCATATATTTT.

This CDR3 reads CAISGLDRGGEQYF. The CDR3 DNA is TGTGCCATCAGTGGCCTGGACAGGGGTGGCGAGCAGTACTTC. This chain joins TRBV10-3 and TRBJ2-7, with 9 bases fitting TRBD1. V gave up 4 bases and J gave up 6 bases; unmatched junction bases: 7. This CDR3 spans 14 amino acids. Looked up from germline, CDR1 is ENHRY and CDR2 is SYGVKD.

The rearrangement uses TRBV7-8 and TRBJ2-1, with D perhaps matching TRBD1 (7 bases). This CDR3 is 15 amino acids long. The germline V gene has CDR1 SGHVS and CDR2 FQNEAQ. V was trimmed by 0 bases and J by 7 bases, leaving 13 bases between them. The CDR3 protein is CASSLAGGGWNEQFF. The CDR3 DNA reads TGTGCCAGCAGCTTAGCTGGAGGGGGCTGGAATGAGCAGTTCTTC.

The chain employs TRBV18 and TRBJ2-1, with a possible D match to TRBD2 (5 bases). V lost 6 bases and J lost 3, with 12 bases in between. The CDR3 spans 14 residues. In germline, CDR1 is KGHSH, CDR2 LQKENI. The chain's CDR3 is CASSPAAVYNEQFF. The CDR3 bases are TGTGCCAGCTCCCCGGCAGCGGTCTACAATGAGCAGTTCTTC.

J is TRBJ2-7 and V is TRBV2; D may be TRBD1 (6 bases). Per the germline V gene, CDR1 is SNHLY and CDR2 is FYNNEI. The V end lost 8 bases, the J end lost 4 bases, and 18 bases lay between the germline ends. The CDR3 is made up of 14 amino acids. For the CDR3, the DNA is TGTGCCAGCTCCCCGGACAGACCTTCGTACGAGCAGTACTTC. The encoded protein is CASSPDRPSYEQYF.

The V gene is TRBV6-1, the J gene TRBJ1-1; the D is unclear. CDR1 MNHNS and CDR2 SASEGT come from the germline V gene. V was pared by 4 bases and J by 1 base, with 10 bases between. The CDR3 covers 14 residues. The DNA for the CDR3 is TGTGCCAGCAGTGTTCTGGGGTCGAACACTGAAGCTTTCTTT. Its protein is CASSVLGSNTEAFF.

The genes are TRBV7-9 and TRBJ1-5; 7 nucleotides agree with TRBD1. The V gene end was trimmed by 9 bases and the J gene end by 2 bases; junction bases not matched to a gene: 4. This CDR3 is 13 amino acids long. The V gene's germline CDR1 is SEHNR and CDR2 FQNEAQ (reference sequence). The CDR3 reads CASSQGGNQPQHF. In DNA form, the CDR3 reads TGTGCCAGTTCGCAGGGGGGCAATCAGCCCCAGCATTTT.

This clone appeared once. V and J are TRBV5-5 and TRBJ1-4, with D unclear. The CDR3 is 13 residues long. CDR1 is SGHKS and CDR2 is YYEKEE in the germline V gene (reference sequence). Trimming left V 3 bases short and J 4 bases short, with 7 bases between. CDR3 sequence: CASSSAVNEKLFF. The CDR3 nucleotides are TGTGCCAGCAGCTCTGCGGTTAATGAAAAACTGTTTTTT.

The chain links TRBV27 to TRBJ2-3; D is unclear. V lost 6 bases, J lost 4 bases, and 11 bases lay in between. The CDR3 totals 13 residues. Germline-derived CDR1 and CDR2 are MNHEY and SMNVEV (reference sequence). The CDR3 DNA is TGTGCCAGCAGGCAGTGGGTCTCAGATACGCAGTATTTT. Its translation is CASRQWVSDTQYF.

CDR3 nucleotides: TGCGCCAGCAGCACCGACAGGGCTGGGGCCAACGTCCTGACTTTC. This sequence encodes CASSTDRAGANVLTF. The chain employs TRBV5-1 and TRBJ2-6, with 7 nucleotides matching TRBD1. The CDR3 loop spans 15 amino acids. With V trimmed by 4 bases and J by 2 bases, 3 bases remained unmatched. CDR1 is SGHRS, CDR2 YFSETQ, per germline.

Here the CDR3 reads CASSQKTGANTGELFF. The DNA for the CDR3 is TGTGCCAGCTCACAAAAGACAGGGGCTAACACCGGGGAGCTGTTTTTT. V is TRBV18 and J is TRBJ2-2, with 8 bases fitting TRBD1. V shed 4 bases, J shed 2 bases, and the junction held 6 bases outside the gene matches. The length of the CDR3 is 16 residues. CDR1 and CDR2 (germline): KGHSH, LQKENI.

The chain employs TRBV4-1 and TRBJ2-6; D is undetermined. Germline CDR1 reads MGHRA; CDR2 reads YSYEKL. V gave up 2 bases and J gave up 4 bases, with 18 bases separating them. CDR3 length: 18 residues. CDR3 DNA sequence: TGCGCCAGCAGCCAATTTGGCAGCCGGCTGGCAGGGGCCAACGTCCTGACTTTC. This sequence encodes CASSQFGSRLAGANVLTF.

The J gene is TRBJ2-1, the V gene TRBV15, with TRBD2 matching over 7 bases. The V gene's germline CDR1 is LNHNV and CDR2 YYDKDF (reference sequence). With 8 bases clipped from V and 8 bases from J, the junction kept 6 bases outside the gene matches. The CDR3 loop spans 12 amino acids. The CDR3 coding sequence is TGTGCCACCCGGGGGGTCGGGGATGAGCAGTTCTTC. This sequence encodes CATRGVGDEQFF.

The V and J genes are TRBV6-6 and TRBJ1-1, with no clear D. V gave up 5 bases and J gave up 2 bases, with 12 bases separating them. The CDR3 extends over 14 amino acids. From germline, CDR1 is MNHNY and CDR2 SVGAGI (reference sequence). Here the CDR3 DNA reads TGTGCCAGCAGTACGGGTGGGTCAAACACTGAAGCTTTCTTT. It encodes CASSTGGSNTEAFF.

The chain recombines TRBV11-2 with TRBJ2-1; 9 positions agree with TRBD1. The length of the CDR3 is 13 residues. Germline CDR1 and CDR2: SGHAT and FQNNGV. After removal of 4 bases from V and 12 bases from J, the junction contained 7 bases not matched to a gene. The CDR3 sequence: CASSSYRGHGQFF. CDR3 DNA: TGTGCCAGCAGCTCCTACAGGGGGCACGGGCAGTTCTTC.

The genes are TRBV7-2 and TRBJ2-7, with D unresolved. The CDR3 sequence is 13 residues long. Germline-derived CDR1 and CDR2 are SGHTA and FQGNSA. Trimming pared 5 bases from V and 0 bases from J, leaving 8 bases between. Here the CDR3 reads CASSARASYEQYF. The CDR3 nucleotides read TGTGCCAGCAGCGCTAGGGCCTCCTACGAGCAGTACTTC.

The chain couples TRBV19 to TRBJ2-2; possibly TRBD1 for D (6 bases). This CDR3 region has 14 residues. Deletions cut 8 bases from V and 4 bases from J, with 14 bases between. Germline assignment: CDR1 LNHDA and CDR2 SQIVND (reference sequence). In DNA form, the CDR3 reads TGTGCCAGTGAAACAGGGACCAGCACCGGGGAGCTGTTTTTT. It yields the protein CASETGTSTGELFF.

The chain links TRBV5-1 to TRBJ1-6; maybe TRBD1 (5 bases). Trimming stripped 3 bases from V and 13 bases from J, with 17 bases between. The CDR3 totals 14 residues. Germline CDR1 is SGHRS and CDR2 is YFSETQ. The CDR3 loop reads CASSSGTDQNPLHF. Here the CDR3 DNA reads TGCGCCAGCAGCTCGGGGACCGATCAGAACCCCCTCCACTTT.

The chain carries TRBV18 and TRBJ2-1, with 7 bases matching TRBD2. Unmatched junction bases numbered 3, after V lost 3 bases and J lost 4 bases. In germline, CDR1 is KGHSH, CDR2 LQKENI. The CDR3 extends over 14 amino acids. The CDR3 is CASSPLAAYNEQFF. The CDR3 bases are TGTGCCAGCTCACCGCTAGCGGCATACAATGAGCAGTTCTTC. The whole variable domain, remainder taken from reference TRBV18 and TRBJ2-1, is NAGVMQNPRHLVRRRGQEARLRCSPMKGHSHVYWYRQLPEEGLKFMVYLQKENIIDESGMPKERFSAEFPKEGPSILRIQQVVRGDSAAYFCASSPLAAYNEQFFGPGTRLTVL.

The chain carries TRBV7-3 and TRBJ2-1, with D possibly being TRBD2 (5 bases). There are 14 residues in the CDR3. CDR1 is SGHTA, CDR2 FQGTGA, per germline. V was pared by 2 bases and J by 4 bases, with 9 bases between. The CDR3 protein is CASSLDPGYNEQFF. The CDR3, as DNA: TGTGCCAGCAGCTTAGACCCGGGGTACAATGAGCAGTTCTTC. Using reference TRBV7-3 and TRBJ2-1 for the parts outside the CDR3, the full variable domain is GAGVSQTPSNKVTEKGKYVELRCDPISGHTALYWYRQSLGQGPEFLIYFQGTGAADDSGLPNDRFFAVRPEGSVSTLKIQRTERGDSAVYLCASSLDPGYNEQFFGPGTRLTVL.

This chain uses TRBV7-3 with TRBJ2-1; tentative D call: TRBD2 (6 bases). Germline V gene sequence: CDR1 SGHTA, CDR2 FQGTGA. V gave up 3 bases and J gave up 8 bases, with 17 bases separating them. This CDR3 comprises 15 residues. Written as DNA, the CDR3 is TGTGCCAGCAGCTTCGGGACTCATAGGGACCATGAGCAGTTCTTC. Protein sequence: CASSFGTHRDHEQFF.

The CDR3 is CASSCPITVGANQPQHF. The CDR3 DNA sequence: TGTGCCAGCAGTTGTCCGATTACCGTAGGGGCCAATCAGCCCCAGCATTTT. The rearrangement uses TRBV27 and TRBJ1-5, with D maybe TRBD1 (5 bases). CDR1 is MNHEY, CDR2 SMNVEV, per germline (reference sequence). Trimming took 4 bases from V and 3 from J, leaving 19 bases between them. The CDR3 consists of 17 residues.